This TCR beta chain was found in a study of OX40 agonist ivuxolimab in advanced cancers. CDR1 is MNHNY, CDR2 SVGAGI, per germline (reference sequence). V lost 7 bases to trimming and J lost 6 bases; unmatched junction nucleotides: 3. The CDR3 totals 12 residues. Data came from immunoSEQ multiplex PCR; TCRdb stores just in-frame clones and leaves some out. The table includes 40,000 to 55,000 clones, 80% to 90% detected once. The sample consisted of CD4+ or CD8+ T cells sorted from blood, taken in a trial of the OX40 agonist ivuxolimab. This sequence was found in an adult with an advanced solid tumor such as melanoma, head and neck, liver or kidney cancer. The rearrangement links TRBV6-6 to TRBJ2-4; 7 bases map to TRBD1. The CDR3, as DNA: TGTGCCAGCACCACAGGGGTAAACATTCAGTACTTC. It codes for CASTTGVNIQYF.